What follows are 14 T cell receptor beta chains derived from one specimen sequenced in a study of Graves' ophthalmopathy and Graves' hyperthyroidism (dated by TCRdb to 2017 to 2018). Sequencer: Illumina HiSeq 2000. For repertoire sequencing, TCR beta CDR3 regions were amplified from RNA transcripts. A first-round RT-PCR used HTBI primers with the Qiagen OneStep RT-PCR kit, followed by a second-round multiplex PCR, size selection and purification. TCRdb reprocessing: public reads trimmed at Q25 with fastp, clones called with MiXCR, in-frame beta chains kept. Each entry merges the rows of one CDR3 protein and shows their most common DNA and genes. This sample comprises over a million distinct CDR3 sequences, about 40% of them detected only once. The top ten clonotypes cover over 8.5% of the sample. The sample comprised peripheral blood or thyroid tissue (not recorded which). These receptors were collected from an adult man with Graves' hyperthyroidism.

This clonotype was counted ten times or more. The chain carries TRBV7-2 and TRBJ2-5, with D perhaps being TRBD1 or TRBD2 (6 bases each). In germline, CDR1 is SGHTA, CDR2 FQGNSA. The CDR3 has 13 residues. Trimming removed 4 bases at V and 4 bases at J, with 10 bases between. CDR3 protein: CASSSSGAETQYF. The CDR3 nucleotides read TGTGCCAGCAGCTCCTCGGGGGCAGAGACCCAGTACTTC.

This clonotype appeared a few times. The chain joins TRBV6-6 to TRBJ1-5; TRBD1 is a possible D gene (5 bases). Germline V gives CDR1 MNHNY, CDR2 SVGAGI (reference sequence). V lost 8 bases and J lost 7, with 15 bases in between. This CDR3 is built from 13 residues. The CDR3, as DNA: TGTGCCAGCCTTGGAGGGAACAGGCAGCCCCAGCATTTT. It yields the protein CASLGGNRQPQHF.

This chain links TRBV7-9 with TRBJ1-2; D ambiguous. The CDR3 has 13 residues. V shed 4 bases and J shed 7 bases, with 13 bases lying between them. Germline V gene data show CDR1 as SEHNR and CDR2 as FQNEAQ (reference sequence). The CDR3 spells CASSSMGKSGYTF. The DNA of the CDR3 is TGTGCCAGCAGCTCCATGGGAAAGAGTGGCTACACCTTC.

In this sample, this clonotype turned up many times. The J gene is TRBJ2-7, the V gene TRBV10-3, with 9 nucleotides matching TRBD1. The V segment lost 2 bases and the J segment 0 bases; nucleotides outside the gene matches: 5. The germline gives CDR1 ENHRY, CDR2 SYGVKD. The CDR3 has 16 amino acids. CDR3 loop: CAISELGQGSSYEQYF. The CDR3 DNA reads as TGTGCCATCAGTGAGCTCGGACAGGGGAGCTCCTACGAGCAGTACTTC.

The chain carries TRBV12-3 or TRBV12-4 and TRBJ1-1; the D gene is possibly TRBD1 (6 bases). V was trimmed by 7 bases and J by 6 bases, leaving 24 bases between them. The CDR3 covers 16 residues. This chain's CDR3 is CASTSRRLGGRSEAFF. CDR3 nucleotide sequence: TGTGCCAGCACCTCGAGGCGGTTAGGGGGGCGGTCTGAAGCTTTCTTT.

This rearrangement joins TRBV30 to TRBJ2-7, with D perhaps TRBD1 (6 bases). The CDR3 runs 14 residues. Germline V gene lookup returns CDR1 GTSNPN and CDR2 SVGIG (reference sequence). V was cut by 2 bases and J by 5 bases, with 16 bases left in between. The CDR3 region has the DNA TGTGCCTGGAGTCCAAGAAGGAAGGGGGACGAGCAGTACTTC. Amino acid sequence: CAWSPRRKGDEQYF.

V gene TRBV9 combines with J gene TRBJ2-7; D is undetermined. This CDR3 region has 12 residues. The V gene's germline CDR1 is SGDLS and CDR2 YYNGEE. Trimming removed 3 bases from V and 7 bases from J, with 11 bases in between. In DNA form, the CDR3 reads TGTGCCAGCAGCGGCCGAGACCGAGAGCAGTACTTC. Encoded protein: CASSGRDREQYF.

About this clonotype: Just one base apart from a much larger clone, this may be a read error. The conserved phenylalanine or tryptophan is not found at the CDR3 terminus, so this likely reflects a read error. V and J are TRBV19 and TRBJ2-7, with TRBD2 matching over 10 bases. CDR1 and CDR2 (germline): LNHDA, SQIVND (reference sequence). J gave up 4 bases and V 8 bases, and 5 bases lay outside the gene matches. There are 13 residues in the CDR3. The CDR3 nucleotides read TGTGCCAGTGGGGCTAGCGGGAGTTACGAGCAGTACCTC. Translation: CASGASGSYEQYL.

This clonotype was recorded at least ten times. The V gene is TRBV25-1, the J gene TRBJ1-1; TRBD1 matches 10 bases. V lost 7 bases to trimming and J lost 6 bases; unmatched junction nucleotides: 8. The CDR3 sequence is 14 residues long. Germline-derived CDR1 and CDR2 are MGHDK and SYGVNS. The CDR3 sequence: CASTQTGGFAEAFF. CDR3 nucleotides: TGTGCCAGCACCCAGACAGGGGGCTTCGCTGAAGCTTTCTTT. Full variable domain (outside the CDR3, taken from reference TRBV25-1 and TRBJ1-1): EADIYQTPRYLVIGTGKKITLECSQTMGHDKMYWYQQDPGMELHLIHYSYGVNSTEKGDLSSESTVSRIRTEHFPLTLESARPSHTSQYLCASTQTGGFAEAFFGQGTRLTVV.

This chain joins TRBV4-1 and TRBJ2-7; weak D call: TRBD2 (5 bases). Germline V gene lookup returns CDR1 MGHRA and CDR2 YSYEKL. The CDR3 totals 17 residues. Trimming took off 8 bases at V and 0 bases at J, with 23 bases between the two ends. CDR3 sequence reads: CASSLRERTVNSYEQYF. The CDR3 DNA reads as TGCGCCAGCTCACTGAGGGAAAGGACGGTCAACTCCTACGAGCAGTACTTC.

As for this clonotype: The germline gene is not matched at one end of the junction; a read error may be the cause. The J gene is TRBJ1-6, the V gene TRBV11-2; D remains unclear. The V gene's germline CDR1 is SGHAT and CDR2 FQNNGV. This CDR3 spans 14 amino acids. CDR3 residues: CASSQDDRNSPLHF. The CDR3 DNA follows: TGCGCCAGCAGCCAAGATGATCGTAATTCACCCCTCCACTTT.

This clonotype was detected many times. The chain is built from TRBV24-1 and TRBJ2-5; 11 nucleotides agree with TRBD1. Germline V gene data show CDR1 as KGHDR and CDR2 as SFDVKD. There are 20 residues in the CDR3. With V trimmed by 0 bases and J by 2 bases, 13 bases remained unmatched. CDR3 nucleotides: TGTGCCACCAGTGATTTGGTACGGGGACAGGGGGTTGGGATACAAGAGACCCAGTACTTC. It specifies CATSDLVRGQGVGIQETQYF.

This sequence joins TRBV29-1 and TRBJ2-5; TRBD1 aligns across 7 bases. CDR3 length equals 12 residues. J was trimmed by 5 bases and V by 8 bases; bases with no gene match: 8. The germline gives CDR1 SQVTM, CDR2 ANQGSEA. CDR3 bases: TGCAGCTTAGACAGGGCGAAGGAGACCCAGTACTTC. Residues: CSLDRAKETQYF.

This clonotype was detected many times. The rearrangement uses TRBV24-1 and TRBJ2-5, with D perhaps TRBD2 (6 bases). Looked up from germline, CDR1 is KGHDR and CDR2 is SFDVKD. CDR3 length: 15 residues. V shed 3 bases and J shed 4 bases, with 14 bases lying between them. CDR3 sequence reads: CATSDGRGIGETQYF. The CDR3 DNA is TGTGCCACCAGTGATGGGCGGGGAATAGGAGAGACCCAGTACTTC.